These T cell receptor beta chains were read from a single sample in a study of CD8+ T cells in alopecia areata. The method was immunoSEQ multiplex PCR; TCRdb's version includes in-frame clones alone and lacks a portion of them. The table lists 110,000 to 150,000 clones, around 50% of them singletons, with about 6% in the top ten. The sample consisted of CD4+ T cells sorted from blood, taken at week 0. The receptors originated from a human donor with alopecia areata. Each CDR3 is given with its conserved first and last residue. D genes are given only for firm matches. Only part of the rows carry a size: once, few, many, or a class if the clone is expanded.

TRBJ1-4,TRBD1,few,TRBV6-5,CASSYRDRPNEKLFF,TGTGCCAGCAGTTACCGGGACAGACCTAATGAAAAACTGTTTTTT
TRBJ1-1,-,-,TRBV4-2,CASSPRGNTEAFF,TGTGCCAGCAGCCCCAGGGGGAACACTGAAGCTTTCTTT
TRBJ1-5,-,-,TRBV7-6,CASSLTFNQPQHF,TGTGCCAGCAGCTTAACGTTCAATCAGCCCCAGCATTTT
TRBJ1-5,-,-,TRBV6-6,CASSSDSNQPQHF,TGTGCCAGCAGTTCCGATAGCAATCAGCCCCAGCATTTT
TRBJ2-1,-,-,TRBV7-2,CASSRQARSYNEQFF,TGTGCCAGCAGCCGACAGGCCCGCTCCTACAATGAGCAGTTCTTC
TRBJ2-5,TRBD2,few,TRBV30,CAYSGGTRETQYF,TGTGCCTATAGCGGGGGGACCAGGGAGACCCAGTACTTC
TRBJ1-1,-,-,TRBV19,CASSIVANAEAFF,TGTGCCAGTAGTATAGTTGCGAACGCTGAAGCTTTCTTT
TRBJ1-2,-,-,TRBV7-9,CASSLAIKGYTF,TGTGCCAGCAGCTTAGCAATTAAAGGCTACACCTTC
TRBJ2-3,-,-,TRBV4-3,CASSQAILPGTDTQYF,TGCGCCAGCAGCCAAGCTATATTACCGGGTACAGATACGCAGTATTTT
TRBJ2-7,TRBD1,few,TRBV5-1,CASSLGQGSYEQYF,TGCGCCAGCAGCTTGGGACAGGGATCCTACGAGCAGTACTTC
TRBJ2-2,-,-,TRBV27,CASSLWPPGTGELFF,TGTGCCAGCAGTTTATGGCCCCCAGGAACCGGGGAGCTGTTTTTT
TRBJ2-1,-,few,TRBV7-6,CASSSRQGRLNEQFF,TGTGCCAGCAGCTCCCGGCAGGGCAGGCTCAATGAGCAGTTCTTC
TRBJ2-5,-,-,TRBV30,CAWSQQETQYF,TGTGCCTGGAGCCAACAAGAGACCCAGTACTTC
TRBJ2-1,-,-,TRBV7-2,CASSLNRKGNEQFF,TGTGCCAGCAGCTTAAACAGGAAGGGGAATGAGCAGTTCTTC
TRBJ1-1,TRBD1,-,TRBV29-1,CSAMATGEMLGTEAFF,TGCAGCGCAATGGCTACAGGGGAGATGTTGGGCACTGAAGCTTTCTTT
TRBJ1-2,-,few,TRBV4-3,CASSQEGPSSGYTF,TGCGCCAGCAGCCAAGAAGGTCCGTCTAGTGGCTACACCTTC
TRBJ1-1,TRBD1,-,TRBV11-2,CASSLGRVRQGSEAFF,TGTGCCAGCAGCTTAGGACGTGTAAGACAGGGTTCTGAAGCTTTCTTT
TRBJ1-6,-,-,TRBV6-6,CASRKEPGNSPLHF,TGTGCCAGCAGAAAAGAACCCGGGAATTCACCCCTCCACTTT
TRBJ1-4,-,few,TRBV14,CASSPQENEKLFF,TGTGCCAGCAGCCCACAGGAAAATGAAAAACTGTTTTTT
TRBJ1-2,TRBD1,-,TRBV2,CASNEGQGGYGYTF,TGTGCCAGCAATGAAGGACAGGGAGGGTATGGCTACACCTTC
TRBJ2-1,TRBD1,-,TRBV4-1,CASSQPGQGRTEQFF,TGCGCCAGCAGCCAACCGGGACAGGGGAGGACTGAGCAGTTCTTC
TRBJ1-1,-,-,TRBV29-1,CSATVNTEAFF,TGCAGCGCGACAGTGAACACTGAAGCTTTCTTT
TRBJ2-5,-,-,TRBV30,CARRAMGTQYF,TGTGCCAGGAGGGCGATGGGGACCCAGTACTTC
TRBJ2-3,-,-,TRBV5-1,CASSLAESTDTQYF,TGCGCCAGCAGCTTAGCGGAGAGCACAGATACGCAGTATTTT
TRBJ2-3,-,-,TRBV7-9,CASSPRGSSPRTSTDTQYF,TGTGCCAGCAGCCCCAGAGGGTCGAGTCCCCGAACTAGCACAGATACGCAGTATTTT
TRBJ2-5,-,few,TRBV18,CASSPDRGKETQYF,TGTGCCAGCTCACCCGACAGAGGGAAAGAGACCCAGTACTTC
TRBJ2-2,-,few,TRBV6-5,CASTYAGELFF,TGTGCCAGCACTTATGCCGGGGAGCTGTTTTTT
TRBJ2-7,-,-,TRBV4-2,CASSPSWDFSYEQYF,TGTGCCAGCAGCCCATCTTGGGACTTCTCCTACGAGCAGTACTTC
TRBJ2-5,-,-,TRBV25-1,CASSDPAGRETQYF,TGTGCCAGCAGTGATCCCGCGGGAAGGGAGACCCAGTACTTC
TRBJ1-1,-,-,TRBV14,CASSDQAEAFF,TGTGCCAGCAGCGACCAGGCGGAAGCTTTCTTT
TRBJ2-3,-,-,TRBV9,CASSLTRSDTQYF,TGTGCCAGCAGCCTGACACGGTCGGATACGCAGTATTTT
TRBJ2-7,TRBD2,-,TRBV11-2,CASSSRTSGGPYYEQYF,TGTGCCAGCAGTAGCCGAACTAGCGGGGGGCCCTACTACGAGCAGTACTTC
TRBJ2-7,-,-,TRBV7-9,CASSSDRLSLSYEQYF,TGTGCCAGCAGCTCAGACAGACTCTCTCTCTCCTACGAGCAGTACTTC
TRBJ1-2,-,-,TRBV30,CACSGRSYGYTF,TGTGCCTGTTCCGGGAGAAGCTATGGCTACACCTTC
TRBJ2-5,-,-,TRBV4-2,CASSSQGWETQYF,TGTGCCAGCAGCTCTCAGGGCTGGGAGACCCAGTACTTC
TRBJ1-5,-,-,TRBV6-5,CASSYTASWSPQHF,TGTGCCAGCAGTTACACAGCGTCATGGTCCCCCCAGCATTTT
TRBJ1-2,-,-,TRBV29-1,CSVDPGGANYGYTF,TGCAGCGTGGACCCGGGGGGCGCTAACTATGGCTACACCTTC
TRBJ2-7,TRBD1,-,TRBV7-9,CASSLQGWHEQYF,TGTGCCAGCAGCCTACAGGGGTGGCACGAGCAGTACTTC
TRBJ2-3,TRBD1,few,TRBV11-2,CASSYAGQATQYF,TGTGCCAGCAGCTACGCGGGACAGGCGACGCAGTATTTT
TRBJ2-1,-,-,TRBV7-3,CASSLRGGAQGNEQFF,TGTGCCAGCAGCTTAAGAGGAGGGGCACAGGGCAATGAGCAGTTCTTC
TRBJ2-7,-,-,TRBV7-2,CASSLGGTTTYEQYF,TGTGCCAGCAGCTTAGGTGGGACAACCACCTACGAGCAGTACTTC
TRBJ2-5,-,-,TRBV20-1,CSARVGETQYF,TGCAGTGCTAGGGTGGGGGAGACCCAGTACTTC
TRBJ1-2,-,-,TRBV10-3,CAISGAGANYGYTF,TGTGCCATCAGTGGGGCAGGGGCGAACTATGGCTACACCTTC
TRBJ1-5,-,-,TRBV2,CASSETVYSNQPQHF,TGTGCCAGCAGTGAAACCGTTTATAGCAATCAGCCCCAGCATTTT
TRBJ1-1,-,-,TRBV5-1,CASSKGGTEAFF,TGCGCCAGCAGCAAGGGGGGCACTGAAGCTTTCTTT
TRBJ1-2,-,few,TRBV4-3,CASSQESRSVYGYTF,TGCGCCAGCAGCCAAGAGTCGCGGTCAGTTTATGGCTACACCTTC
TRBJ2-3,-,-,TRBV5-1,CASSSPGEDTQYF,TGCGCCAGCAGCTCCCCCGGGGAAGATACGCAGTATTTT